The text below deals with one T cell receptor beta chain. Researchers collected roughly 9.8 milliliters of peripheral blood from every single donor. CDR3 length: 16 residues. The trim removed 1 base at V and 7 bases at J, leaving 3 bases unmatched. CDR1 is LNHNV, CDR2 YYDKDF, per germline (reference sequence). The sample originates from a study of blood T cells in healthy people across ages. A sample-barcoded 5' primer and a J-beta primer mix were used in a second PCR of about 6 to 11 cycles. Using its own MiXCR run on the 5' RACE reads, TCRdb lists one record per CDR3 protein. The sample lists roughly 680,000 distinct CDR3 sequences, over 20% seen once, with roughly 3.7% in the top ten.

The clonotype originates from a man between 65 and 85 years old in good health. Sequenced input: blood. The chain links TRBV15 to TRBJ2-1, with 14 bases matching TRBD2. CDR3 nucleotides: TGTGCCACCAGCAGAGGGACTAGCGGGAGGCCGAATGAGCAGTTCTTC. It specifies CATSRGTSGRPNEQFF.